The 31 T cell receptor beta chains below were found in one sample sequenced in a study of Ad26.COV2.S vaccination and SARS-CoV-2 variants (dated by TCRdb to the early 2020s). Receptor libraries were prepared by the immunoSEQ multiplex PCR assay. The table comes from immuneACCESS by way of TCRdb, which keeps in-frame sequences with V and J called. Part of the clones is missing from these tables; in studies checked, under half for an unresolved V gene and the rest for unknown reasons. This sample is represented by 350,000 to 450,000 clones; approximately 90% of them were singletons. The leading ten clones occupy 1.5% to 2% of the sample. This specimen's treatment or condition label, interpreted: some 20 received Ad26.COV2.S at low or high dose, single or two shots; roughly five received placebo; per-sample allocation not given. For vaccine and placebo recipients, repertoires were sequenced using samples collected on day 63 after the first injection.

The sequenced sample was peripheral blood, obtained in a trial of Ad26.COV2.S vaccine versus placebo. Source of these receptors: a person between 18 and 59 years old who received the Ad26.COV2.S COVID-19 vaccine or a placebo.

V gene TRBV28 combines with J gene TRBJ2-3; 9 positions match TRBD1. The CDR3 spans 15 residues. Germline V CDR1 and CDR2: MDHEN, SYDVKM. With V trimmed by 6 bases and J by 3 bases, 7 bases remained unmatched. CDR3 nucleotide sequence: TGTGCCAGCAGGCAACAGGGGGCTAAGACAGATACGCAGTATTTT. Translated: CASRQQGAKTDTQYF.

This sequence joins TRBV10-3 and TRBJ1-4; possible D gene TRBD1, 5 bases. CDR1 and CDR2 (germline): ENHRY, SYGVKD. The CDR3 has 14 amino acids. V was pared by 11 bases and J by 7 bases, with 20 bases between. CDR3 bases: TGTGCCTCGAGGAGGGGAACCGGTGGTGAAAAACTGTTTTTT. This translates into CASRRGTGGEKLFF.

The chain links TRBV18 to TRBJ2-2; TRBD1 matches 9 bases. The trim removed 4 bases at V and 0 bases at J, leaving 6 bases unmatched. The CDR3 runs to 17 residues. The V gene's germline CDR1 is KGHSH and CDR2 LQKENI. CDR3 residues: CASSLKGQGTNTGELFF. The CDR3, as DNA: TGTGCCAGCTCACTGAAAGGACAGGGGACGAACACCGGGGAGCTGTTTTTT.

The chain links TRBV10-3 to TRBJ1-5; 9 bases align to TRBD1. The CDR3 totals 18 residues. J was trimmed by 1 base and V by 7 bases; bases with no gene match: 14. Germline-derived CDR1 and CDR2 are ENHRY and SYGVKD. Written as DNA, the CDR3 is TGTGCCATCAAGGAACGTCCGACAGGGGGAGAAAGCAATCAGCCCCAGCATTTT. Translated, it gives CAIKERPTGGESNQPQHF.

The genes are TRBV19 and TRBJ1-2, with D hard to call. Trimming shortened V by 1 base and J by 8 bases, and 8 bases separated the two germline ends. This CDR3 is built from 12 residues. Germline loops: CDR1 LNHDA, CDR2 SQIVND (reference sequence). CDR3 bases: TGTGCCAGTAGTATAGGTCCTGGAGGCTACACCTTC. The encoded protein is CASSIGPGGYTF.

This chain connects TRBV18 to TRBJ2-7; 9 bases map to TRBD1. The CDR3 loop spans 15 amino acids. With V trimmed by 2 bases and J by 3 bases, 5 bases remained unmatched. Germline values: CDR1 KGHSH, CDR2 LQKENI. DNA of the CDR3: TGTGCCAGCTCACCAAGAACAGGGGGCCTCTACGAGCAGTACTTC. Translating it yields CASSPRTGGLYEQYF. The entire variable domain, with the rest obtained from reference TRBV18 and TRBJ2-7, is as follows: NAGVMQNPRHLVRRRGQEARLRCSPMKGHSHVYWYRQLPEEGLKFMVYLQKENIIDESGMPKERFSAEFPKEGPSILRIQQVVRGDSAAYFCASSPRTGGLYEQYFGPGTRLTVT.

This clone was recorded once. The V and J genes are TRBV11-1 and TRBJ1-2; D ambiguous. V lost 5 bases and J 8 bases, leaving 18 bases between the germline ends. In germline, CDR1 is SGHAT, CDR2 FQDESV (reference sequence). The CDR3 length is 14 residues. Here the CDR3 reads CASSLEIAAGGYTF. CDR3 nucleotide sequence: TGTGCCAGCAGCCTGGAGATCGCAGCGGGAGGCTACACCTTC.

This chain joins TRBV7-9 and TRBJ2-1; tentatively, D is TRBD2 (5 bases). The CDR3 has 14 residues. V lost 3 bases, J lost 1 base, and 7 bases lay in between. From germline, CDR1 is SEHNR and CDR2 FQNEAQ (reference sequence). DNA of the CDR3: TGTGCCAGCAGCTTGACTATATCCTACAATGAGCAGTTCTTC. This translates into CASSLTISYNEQFF.

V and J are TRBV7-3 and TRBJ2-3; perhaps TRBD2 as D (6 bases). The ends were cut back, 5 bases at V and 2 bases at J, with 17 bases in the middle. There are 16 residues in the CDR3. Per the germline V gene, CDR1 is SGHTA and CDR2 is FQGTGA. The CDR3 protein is CASSAQGREDTDTQYF. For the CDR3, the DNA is TGTGCCAGCAGCGCCCAGGGCAGGGAGGACACAGATACGCAGTATTTT.

The CDR3 sequence: CASSRGGVGGETQYF. The DNA of the CDR3 is TGTGCCAGCAGTAGAGGGGGTGTAGGTGGAGAGACCCAGTACTTC. V gene TRBV6-5 combines with J gene TRBJ2-5; possible D gene TRBD1, 6 bases. Germline V gives CDR1 MNHEY, CDR2 SVGAGI. V was shortened by 5 bases and J by 4 bases, with 17 bases between the two germline ends. The CDR3 totals 15 residues.

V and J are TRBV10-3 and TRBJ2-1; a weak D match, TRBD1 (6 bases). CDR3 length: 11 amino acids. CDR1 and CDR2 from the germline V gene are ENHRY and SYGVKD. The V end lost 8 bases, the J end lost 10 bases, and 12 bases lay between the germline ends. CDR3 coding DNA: TGTGCCATCGCTGGACAGAGCGAGCAGTTCTTC. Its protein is CAIAGQSEQFF.

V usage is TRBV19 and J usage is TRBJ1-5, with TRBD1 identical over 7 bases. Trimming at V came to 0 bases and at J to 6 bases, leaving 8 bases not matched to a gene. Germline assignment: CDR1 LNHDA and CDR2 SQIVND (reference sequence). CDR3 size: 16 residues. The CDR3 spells CASSIDPGGKGQPQHF. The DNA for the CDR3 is TGTGCCAGTAGTATAGATCCAGGGGGAAAAGGTCAGCCCCAGCATTTT. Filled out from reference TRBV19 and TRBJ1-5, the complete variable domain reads DGGITQSPKYLFRKEGQNVTLSCEQNLNHDAMYWYRQDPGQGLRLIYYSQIVNDFQKGDIAEGYSVSREKKESFPLTVTSAQKNPTAFYLCASSIDPGGKGQPQHFGDGTRLSIL.

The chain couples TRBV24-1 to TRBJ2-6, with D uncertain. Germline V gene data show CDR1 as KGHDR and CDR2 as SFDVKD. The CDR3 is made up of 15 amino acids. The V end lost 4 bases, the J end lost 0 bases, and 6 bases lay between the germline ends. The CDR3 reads CATSEPDSGANVLTF. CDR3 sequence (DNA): TGTGCCACCAGTGAGCCCGACTCTGGGGCCAACGTCCTGACTTTC.

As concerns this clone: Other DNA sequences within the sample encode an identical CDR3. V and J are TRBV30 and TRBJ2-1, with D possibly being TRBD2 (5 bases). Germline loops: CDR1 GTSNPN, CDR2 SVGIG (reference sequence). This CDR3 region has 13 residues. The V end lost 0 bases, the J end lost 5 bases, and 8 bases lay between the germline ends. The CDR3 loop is CAWSVRRDNEQFF. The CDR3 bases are TGTGCCTGGAGTGTACGGCGGGACAATGAGCAGTTCTTC.

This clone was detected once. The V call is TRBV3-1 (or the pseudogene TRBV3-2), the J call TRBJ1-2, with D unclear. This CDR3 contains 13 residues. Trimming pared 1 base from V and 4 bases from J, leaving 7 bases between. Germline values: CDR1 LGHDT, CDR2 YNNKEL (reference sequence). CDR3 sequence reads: CASSQVHPYGYTF. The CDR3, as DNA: TGTGCCAGCAGCCAAGTACATCCCTATGGCTACACCTTC.

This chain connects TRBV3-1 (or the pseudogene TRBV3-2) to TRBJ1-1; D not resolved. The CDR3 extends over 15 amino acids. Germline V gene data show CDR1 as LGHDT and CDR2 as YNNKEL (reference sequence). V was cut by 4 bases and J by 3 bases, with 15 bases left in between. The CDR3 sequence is CASSPGPGGHTEAFF. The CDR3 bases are TGTGCCAGCAGCCCCGGACCGGGCGGTCACACTGAAGCTTTCTTT.

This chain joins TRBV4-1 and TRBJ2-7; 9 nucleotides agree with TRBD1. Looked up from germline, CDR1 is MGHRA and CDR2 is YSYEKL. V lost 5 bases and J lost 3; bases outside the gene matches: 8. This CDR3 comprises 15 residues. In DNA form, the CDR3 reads TGCGCCAGCAGCTCAACCCCGGGACAGGGCTACGAGCAGTACTTC. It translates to CASSSTPGQGYEQYF.

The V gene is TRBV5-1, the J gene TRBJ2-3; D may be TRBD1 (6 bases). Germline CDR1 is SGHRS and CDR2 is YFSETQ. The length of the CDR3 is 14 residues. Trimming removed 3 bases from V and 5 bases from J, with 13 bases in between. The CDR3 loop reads CASSSGQLRDTQYF. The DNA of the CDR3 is TGCGCCAGCAGCTCCGGACAGTTGAGAGATACGCAGTATTTT.

Written as DNA, the CDR3 is TGTGCCAGCAGCTGGGATAACCGACAGGGCGGCACTGAAGCTTTCTTT. Translation gives CASSWDNRQGGTEAFF. V gene TRBV5-4 combines with J gene TRBJ1-1, with 7 bases lining up with TRBD1. Germline CDR1 and CDR2: SGHNT and YYREEE (reference sequence). The V and J ends lost 3 bases and 4 bases, in that order; junction bases with no gene match: 12. The CDR3 contains 16 residues.

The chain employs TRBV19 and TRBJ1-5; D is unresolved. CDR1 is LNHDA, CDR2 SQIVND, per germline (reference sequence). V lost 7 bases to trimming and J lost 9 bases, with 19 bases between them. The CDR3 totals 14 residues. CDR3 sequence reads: CASTLGGTHRPQHF. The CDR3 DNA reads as TGTGCCAGTACTTTGGGAGGCACCCACAGGCCCCAGCATTTT.

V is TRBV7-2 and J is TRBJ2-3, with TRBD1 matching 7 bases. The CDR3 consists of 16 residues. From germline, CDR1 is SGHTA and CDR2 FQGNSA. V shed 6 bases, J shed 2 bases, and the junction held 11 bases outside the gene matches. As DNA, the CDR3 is TGTGCCAGCAGACCCACAGGGGACATAGTCACAGATACGCAGTATTTT. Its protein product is CASRPTGDIVTDTQYF.

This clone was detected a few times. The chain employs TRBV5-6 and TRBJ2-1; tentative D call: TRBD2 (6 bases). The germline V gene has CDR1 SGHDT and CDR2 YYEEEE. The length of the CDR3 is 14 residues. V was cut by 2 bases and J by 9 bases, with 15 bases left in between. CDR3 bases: TGTGCCAGCAGCTTAACGGGGGTTAGGGGTGAGCAGTTCTTC. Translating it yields CASSLTGVRGEQFF. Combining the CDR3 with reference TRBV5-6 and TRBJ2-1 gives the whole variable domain DAGVTQSPTHLIKTRGQQVTLRCSPKSGHDTVSWYQQALGQGPQFIFQYYEEEERQRGNFPDRFSGHQFPNYSSELNVNALLLGDSALYLCASSLTGVRGEQFFGPGTRLTVL.

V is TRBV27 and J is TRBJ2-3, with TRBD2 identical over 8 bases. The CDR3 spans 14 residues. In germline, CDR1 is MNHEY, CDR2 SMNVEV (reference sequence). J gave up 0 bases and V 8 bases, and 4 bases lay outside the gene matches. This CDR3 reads CASRSGTSTDTQYF. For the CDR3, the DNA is TGTGCCAGCCGTAGCGGGACTAGCACAGATACGCAGTATTTT.

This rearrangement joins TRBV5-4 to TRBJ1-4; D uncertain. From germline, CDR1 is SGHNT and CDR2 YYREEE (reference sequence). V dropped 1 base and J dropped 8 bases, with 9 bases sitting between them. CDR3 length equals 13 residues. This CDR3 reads CASSLSGEEKLFF. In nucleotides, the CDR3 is TGTGCCAGCAGCTTGTCCGGGGAGGAAAAACTGTTTTTT.

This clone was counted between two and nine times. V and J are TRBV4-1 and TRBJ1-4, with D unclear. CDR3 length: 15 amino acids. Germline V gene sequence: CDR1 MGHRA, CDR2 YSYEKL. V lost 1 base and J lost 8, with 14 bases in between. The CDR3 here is CASSQVRLRSEKLFF. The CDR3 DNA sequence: TGCGCCAGCAGCCAAGTTAGACTCAGATCGGAAAAACTGTTTTTT.

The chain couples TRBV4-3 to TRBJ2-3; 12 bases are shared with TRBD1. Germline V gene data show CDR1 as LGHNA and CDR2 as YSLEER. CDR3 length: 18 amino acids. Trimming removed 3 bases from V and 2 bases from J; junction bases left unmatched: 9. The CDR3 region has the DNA TGCGCCAGCAGCCAGCTGAGGGACAGGGGGCAACCCACAGATACGCAGTATTTT. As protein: CASSQLRDRGQPTDTQYF.

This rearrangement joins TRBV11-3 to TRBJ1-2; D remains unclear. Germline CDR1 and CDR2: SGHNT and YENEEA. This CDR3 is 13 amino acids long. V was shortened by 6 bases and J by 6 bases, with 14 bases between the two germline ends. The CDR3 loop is CASRTDGRDGYTF. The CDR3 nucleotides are TGTGCCAGCAGAACGGACGGAAGAGATGGCTACACCTTC.

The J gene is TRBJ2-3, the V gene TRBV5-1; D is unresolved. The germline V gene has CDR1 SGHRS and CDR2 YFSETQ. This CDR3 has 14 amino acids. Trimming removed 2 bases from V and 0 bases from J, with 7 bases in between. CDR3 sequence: CASSFSGSTDTQYF. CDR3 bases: TGCGCCAGCAGCTTCTCGGGTAGCACAGATACGCAGTATTTT.

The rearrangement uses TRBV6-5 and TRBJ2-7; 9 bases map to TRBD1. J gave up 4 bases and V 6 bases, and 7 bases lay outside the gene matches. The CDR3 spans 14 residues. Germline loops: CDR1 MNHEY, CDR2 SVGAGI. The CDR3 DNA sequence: TGTGCCAGCAGATGGACAGGGGCATCATACGAGCAGTACTTC. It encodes CASRWTGASYEQYF.

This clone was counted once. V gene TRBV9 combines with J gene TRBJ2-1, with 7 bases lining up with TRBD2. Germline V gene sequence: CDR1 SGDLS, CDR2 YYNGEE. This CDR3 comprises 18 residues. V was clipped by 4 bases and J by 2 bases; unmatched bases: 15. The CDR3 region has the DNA TGTGCCAGCAGCTCTACTGCCCTGGGAGGGCTAGCCTACAATGAGCAGTTCTTC. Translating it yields CASSSTALGGLAYNEQFF.

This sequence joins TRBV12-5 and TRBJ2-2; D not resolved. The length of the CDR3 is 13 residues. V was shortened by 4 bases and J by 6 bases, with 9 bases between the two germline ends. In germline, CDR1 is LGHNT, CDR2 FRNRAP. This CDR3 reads CASGSTWAGELFF. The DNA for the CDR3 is TGTGCTAGTGGTTCAACGTGGGCCGGGGAGCTGTTTTTT.